The 16 T cell receptor beta chains presented below share a single source sample, sequenced in a study of T-cell memory formation after mild COVID-19. TCRdb independently ran MiXCR on the 5' RACE reads; one entry per CDR3 protein. The repertoire holds around 340,000 distinct CDR3 sequences, with around 20% as singletons. The sequenced sample consisted of PBMCs or a T cell subset sorted from them (not recorded which). The receptors were gathered from an adult woman who had mild COVID-19 (a few samples of this study predate the infection). Cell type and time point are not known.

Only a few counts were recorded for this clonotype. The gene calls are TRBV7-8 and TRBJ1-6; no definite D call. The CDR3 extends over 17 amino acids. Trimming removed 5 bases from V and 7 bases from J, with 21 bases in between. Germline CDR1 and CDR2: SGHVS and FQNEAQ. CDR3 sequence (DNA): TGTGCCAGCAGCATCCTCCAGGCGAGAGTAACAAATTCACCCCTCCACTTT. Translated, it gives CASSILQARVTNSPLHF.

This clonotype was observed a few times. This rearrangement joins TRBV18 to TRBJ2-3; 10 bases map to TRBD2. Per the germline V gene, CDR1 is KGHSH and CDR2 is LQKENI. The V gene end was trimmed by 2 bases and the J gene end by 5 bases; junction bases not matched to a gene: 10. The CDR3 runs to 17 residues. The CDR3 DNA sequence: TGTGCCAGCTCACCATCCAGCGGGAGGGCCAGCGGAGATACGCAGTATTTT. Its protein is CASSPSSGRASGDTQYF.

This clonotype was detected a few times. The J gene is TRBJ2-2, the V gene TRBV24-1, with D maybe TRBD2 (6 bases). The CDR3 consists of 15 residues. V was trimmed by 1 base and J by 4 bases, leaving 9 bases between them. Germline V CDR1 and CDR2: KGHDR, SFDVKD. The CDR3 loop is CATSDLKGGTGELFF. In DNA form, the CDR3 reads TGTGCCACCAGTGATTTAAAGGGAGGCACCGGGGAGCTGTTTTTT.

This clonotype was counted at least ten times. This chain connects TRBV18 to TRBJ2-1; D could derive from TRBD1 or TRBD2 (5 bases each). Trimming left V 0 bases short and J 8 bases short, with 8 bases between. The CDR3 has 13 amino acids. Germline V CDR1 and CDR2: KGHSH, LQKENI. CDR3: CASSPPRGDEQFF. CDR3 in DNA: TGTGCCAGCTCACCACCGAGGGGCGATGAGCAGTTCTTC.

This clonotype was seen ten or more times. CDR3 residues: CASSLVFGSSYEQYF. The DNA for the CDR3 is TGCGCCAGCAGCTTGGTATTTGGGAGCTCCTACGAGCAGTACTTC. The chain is built from TRBV5-1 and TRBJ2-7, with D perhaps TRBD2 (5 bases). The CDR3 sequence is 15 residues long. The V and J ends lost 0 bases and 0 bases respectively, with 10 bases between them. Germline values: CDR1 SGHRS, CDR2 YFSETQ.

V and J are TRBV5-5 and TRBJ1-2, with D perhaps matching TRBD1 (5 bases). V lost 4 bases to trimming and J lost 0 bases, with 16 bases between them. The V gene's germline CDR1 is SGHKS and CDR2 YYEKEE (reference sequence). This CDR3 spans 16 amino acids. This chain's CDR3 is CASSTGHTIANYGYTF. CDR3 coding DNA: TGTGCCAGCAGCACCGGACACACGATAGCTAACTATGGCTACACCTTC.

This clonotype was picked up a small number of times. This chain joins TRBV12-3 or TRBV12-4 and TRBJ1-2, with D uncertain. V lost 6 bases and J 7 bases, leaving 12 bases between the germline ends. This CDR3 is 12 amino acids long. DNA of the CDR3: TGTGCCAGCAGCTCAGATCAGCTTGGCTACACCTTC. Translation gives CASSSDQLGYTF.

This clonotype was detected a few times. V usage is TRBV7-9 and J usage is TRBJ2-7; D is perhaps TRBD1 (6 bases). Trimming cost V 4 bases and J 4 bases, with 23 bases left between them. CDR1 is SEHNR, CDR2 FQNEAQ, per germline (reference sequence). The CDR3 contains 17 residues. CDR3 coding DNA: TGTGCCAGCAGCTATGAGAACCCCGGGACAACGAAGTACGAGCAGTACTTC. This codes for CASSYENPGTTKYEQYF. The complete variable domain, with remaining parts taken from reference TRBV7-9 and TRBJ2-7, reads DTGVSQNPRHKITKRGQNVTFRCDPISEHNRLYWYRQTLGQGPEFLTYFQNEAQLEKSRLLSDRFSAERPKGSFSTLEIQRTEQGDSAMYLCASSYENPGTTKYEQYFGPGTRLTVT.

The chain joins TRBV12-3 or TRBV12-4 to TRBJ2-3, with D unclear. V gave up 2 bases and J gave up 1 base, with 7 bases separating them. This CDR3 is 14 amino acids long. CDR3 DNA: TGTGCCAGCAGTTTAAGGCGGCGCACAGATACGCAGTATTTT. It codes for CASSLRRRTDTQYF.

This clonotype was counted a few times. The chain joins TRBV7-9 to TRBJ2-6, with D unresolved. V was trimmed by 7 bases and J by 2 bases, leaving 6 bases between them. The germline V gene encodes CDR1 SEHNR and CDR2 FQNEAQ (reference sequence). This CDR3 has 13 residues. CDR3 bases: TGTGCCAGCACCTCCGCTGGGGCCAACGTCCTGACTTTC. Translation gives CASTSAGANVLTF.

This clonotype was picked up many times. The chain carries TRBV18 and TRBJ1-2, with TRBD1 matching 8 bases. J was trimmed by 1 base and V by 8 bases; bases with no gene match: 3. This CDR3 region has 13 residues. Germline loops: CDR1 KGHSH, CDR2 LQKENI. CDR3 loop: CASDRGLNYGYTF. In nucleotides, the CDR3 is TGTGCCAGCGACAGGGGTCTTAACTATGGCTACACCTTC.

This clonotype was observed a single time. The chain recombines TRBV4-1 with TRBJ2-1; a weak D match, TRBD2 (5 bases). Trimming left V 0 bases short and J 4 bases short, with 7 bases between. The V gene's germline CDR1 is MGHRA and CDR2 YSYEKL. The CDR3 extends over 14 amino acids. CDR3 loop: CASSQEDSYNEQFF. The CDR3 DNA follows: TGCGCCAGCAGCCAAGAGGACTCGTACAATGAGCAGTTCTTC.

This clonotype was seen a few times. The CDR3 region is CATGGIRMGKETQYF. The CDR3, as DNA: TGTGCCACCGGTGGGATCCGGATGGGAAAAGAGACCCAGTACTTC. V gene TRBV24-1 combines with J gene TRBJ2-5; D is uncertain. V was pared by 9 bases and J by 3 bases, with 19 bases between. CDR1 and CDR2 (germline): KGHDR, SFDVKD. The CDR3 contains 15 residues.

This clonotype came up a few times. V usage is TRBV24-1 and J usage is TRBJ1-1; D is uncertain. Trimming removed 3 bases from V and 6 bases from J, with 4 bases in between. Germline CDR1 reads KGHDR; CDR2 reads SFDVKD. The CDR3 runs to 11 residues. CDR3 sequence reads: CATSDGAEAFF. In DNA, the CDR3 is TGTGCCACCAGTGATGGGGCTGAAGCTTTCTTT.

A single count supports this clonotype. The J gene is TRBJ1-2, the V gene TRBV5-1; 9 bases are shared with TRBD1. The ends lost 0 bases at V and 4 bases at J; junction bases unmatched: 10. Per germline, CDR1 SGHRS and CDR2 YFSETQ. The length of the CDR3 is 17 residues. The CDR3 loop reads CASSLVSGQGSVYGYTF. In nucleotides, the CDR3 is TGCGCCAGCAGCTTGGTATCGGGACAGGGATCGGTCTATGGCTACACCTTC.

The chain is built from TRBV5-1 and TRBJ1-2; D gene unclear. The CDR3 runs 8 residues. Germline V gene lookup returns CDR1 SGHRS and CDR2 YFSETQ. Trimming pared 1 base from V and 13 bases from J, leaving 2 bases between. DNA for the CDR3: TGCGCCAGCAGCTTGTGCACCTTC. Translating it yields CASSLCTF. Together with reference TRBV5-1 and TRBJ1-2, the CDR3 gives the full variable domain: KAGVTQTPRYLIKTRGQQVTLSCSPISGHRSVSWYQQTPGQGLQFLFEYFSETQRNKGNFPGRFSGRQFSNSRSEMNVSTLELGDSALYLCASSLCTFGSGTRLTVV.